Listed here are 29 T cell receptor beta chains from one sample, sequenced in a study of T cell responses to AZD1222 COVID-19 vaccine. Only in-frame clones appear in the TCRdb table, and some are missing; sequencing was by immunoSEQ multiplex PCR. This sample has 180,000 or so clones, with roughly nine tenths found just once. Sequences were derived from peripheral blood, sampled 28 days after the second AZD1222 dose. The receptors shown here come from an adult who received the AZD1222 COVID-19 vaccine.

This clone has only a few counts. The rearrangement uses TRBV27 and TRBJ2-1; possibly TRBD2 for D (6 bases). V was trimmed by 7 bases and J by 5 bases, leaving 15 bases between them. The CDR3 is 14 amino acids. Germline CDR1 and CDR2: MNHEY and SMNVEV (reference sequence). The CDR3 sequence: CASTWGDLHNEQFF. CDR3 sequence (DNA): TGTGCCAGCACCTGGGGGGACCTTCACAATGAGCAGTTCTTC.

This clone was found once. The gene calls are TRBV12-5 and TRBJ1-1; D is uncertain. Germline lookup yields CDR1 LGHNT and CDR2 FRNRAP. This CDR3 has 12 amino acids. V lost 2 bases to trimming and J lost 5 bases, with 6 bases between them. CDR3 in DNA: TGTGCTAGTGGTTTGCTAGGTACTGAAGCTTTCTTT. Translation: CASGLLGTEAFF. The full variable domain, its missing parts supplied by reference TRBV12-5 and TRBJ1-1, is DARVTQTPRHKVTEMGQEVTMRCQPILGHNTVFWYRQTMMQGLELLAYFRNRAPLDDSGMPKDRFSAEMPDATLATLKIQPSEPRDSAVYFCASGLLGTEAFFGQGTRLTVV.

The rearrangement links TRBV5-1 to TRBJ2-5, with D perhaps matching TRBD1 (8 bases). Per germline, CDR1 SGHRS and CDR2 YFSETQ. V was cut by 4 bases and J by 2 bases, with 18 bases left in between. There are 16 residues in the CDR3. DNA of the CDR3: TGCGCCAGCAGCCCCGGACAGGGAGGGGGGCAAGAGACCCAGTACTTC. This sequence encodes CASSPGQGGGQETQYF. The full variable domain, rest sourced from reference TRBV5-1 and TRBJ2-5, is KAGVTQTPRYLIKTRGQQVTLSCSPISGHRSVSWYQQTPGQGLQFLFEYFSETQRNKGNFPGRFSGRQFSNSRSEMNVSTLELGDSALYLCASSPGQGGGQETQYFGPGTRLLVL.

V is TRBV29-1 and J is TRBJ2-3, with unresolved D. The length of the CDR3 is 11 residues. Germline loops: CDR1 SQVTM, CDR2 ANQGSEA. Trimming left V 4 bases short and J 5 bases short, with 7 bases between. CDR3 residues: CSVARVDTQYF. In nucleotides, the CDR3 is TGCAGCGTTGCAAGGGTAGATACGCAGTATTTT.

The chain uses TRBV30 and TRBJ2-2; 7 positions agree with TRBD1. Per the germline V gene, CDR1 is GTSNPN and CDR2 is SVGIG (reference sequence). The CDR3 has 14 residues. V dropped 3 bases and J dropped 1; count of bases not matched to a gene: 2. CDR3 DNA: TGTGCCTGGAGCCGGACAGGGAACACCGGGGAGCTGTTTTTT. Residues: CAWSRTGNTGELFF. Combining the CDR3 with reference TRBV30 and TRBJ2-2 gives the whole variable domain SQTIHQWPATLVQPVGSPLSLECTVEGTSNPNLYWYRQAAGRGLQLLFYSVGIGQISSEVPQNLSASRPQDRQFILSSKKLLLSDSGFYLCAWSRTGNTGELFFGEGSRLTVL.

In the case of this clone: The identical CDR3 is also encoded by other nucleotide sequences in the sample. This CDR3 is CASSLGTLYEQYF. The CDR3 region has the DNA TGTGCCAGCAGCCTCGGGACACTGTACGAGCAGTACTTC. The chain carries TRBV7-2 and TRBJ2-7; TRBD1 might be the D (6 bases). Looked up from germline, CDR1 is SGHTA and CDR2 is FQGNSA. The CDR3 has 13 amino acids. Trimming left V 5 bases short and J 4 bases short, with 12 bases between.

The chain carries TRBV7-9 and TRBJ1-1; 7 nucleotides line up with TRBD1. Germline CDR1 reads SEHNR; CDR2 reads FQNEAQ (reference sequence). V was clipped by 1 base and J by 5 bases; unmatched bases: 7. CDR3 length: 15 residues. The CDR3, as DNA: TGTGCCAGCAGCTTAGGATGGACAGGCGGGACTGAAGCTTTCTTT. Its protein is CASSLGWTGGTEAFF.

This clone was detected only once. The CDR3 DNA sequence: TGCGCCAGCAGCTTGGTCCCAAATCAGCCCCAGCATTTT. Protein: CASSLVPNQPQHF. The chain recombines TRBV5-1 with TRBJ1-5; D is unclear. CDR3 length: 13 amino acids. The ends were cut back, 0 bases at V and 4 bases at J, with 5 bases in the middle. Germline V gene sequence: CDR1 SGHRS, CDR2 YFSETQ. The full variable domain, in which reference TRBV5-1 and TRBJ1-5 provide the parts outside the CDR3, is KAGVTQTPRYLIKTRGQQVTLSCSPISGHRSVSWYQQTPGQGLQFLFEYFSETQRNKGNFPGRFSGRQFSNSRSEMNVSTLELGDSALYLCASSLVPNQPQHFGDGTRLSIL.

V gene TRBV19 combines with J gene TRBJ1-1; 9 nucleotides line up with TRBD1. The CDR3 sequence is 14 residues long. J was trimmed by 5 bases and V by 5 bases; bases with no gene match: 6. The V gene's germline CDR1 is LNHDA and CDR2 SQIVND (reference sequence). This chain's CDR3 is CASSAGQGGTEAFF. The CDR3 DNA is TGTGCCAGTAGTGCGGGACAGGGAGGAACTGAAGCTTTCTTT.

The chain carries TRBV21-1 and TRBJ1-5; the table names TRBD1, a call not compared with the DNA. TRBV21-1 is noted as a pseudogene. The CDR3 covers 14 residues. CDR3: CASSKESGPEPQHF. Written as DNA, the CDR3 is TGTGCCAGCAGCAAAGAGTCAGGCCCGGAGCCCCAGCATTTT.

The V call is TRBV9, the J call TRBJ2-6, with D possibly matching TRBD2 (5 bases). V lost 0 bases and J 5 bases, leaving 15 bases between the germline ends. Per the germline V gene, CDR1 is SGDLS and CDR2 is YYNGEE. The CDR3 has 17 amino acids. In DNA, the CDR3 is TGTGCCAGCAGCGTAGAGGTTCTAGCTCTTAGGGCCAACGTCCTGACTTTC. As protein: CASSVEVLALRANVLTF.

The chain uses TRBV6-5 and TRBJ1-2, with a weak D call TRBD1 (6 bases). Germline V lookup: CDR1 MNHEY, CDR2 SVGAGI. V was trimmed by 2 bases and J by 4 bases, leaving 14 bases between them. The CDR3 extends over 15 amino acids. CDR3 region: CASSYRQGTSYGYTF. In nucleotides, the CDR3 is TGTGCCAGCAGTTACCGGCAGGGGACGAGCTATGGCTACACCTTC.

This clone appeared many times. This CDR3 reads CASSFSGTNQPQHF. CDR3 in DNA: TGTGCCAGCAGCTTTTCCGGAACCAATCAGCCCCAGCATTTT. The chain employs TRBV11-3 and TRBJ1-5; D is undetermined. This CDR3 has 14 amino acids. CDR1 and CDR2 (germline): SGHNT, YENEEA. V lost 3 bases to trimming and J lost 3 bases, with 9 bases between them. Combining the CDR3 with reference TRBV11-3 and TRBJ1-5 gives the whole variable domain EAGVVQSPRYKIIEKKQPVAFWCNPISGHNTLYWYLQNLGQGPELLIRYENEEAVDDSQLPKDRFSAERLKGVDSTLKIQPAELGDSAVYLCASSFSGTNQPQHFGDGTRLSIL.

The rearrangement joins TRBV7-9 to TRBJ2-5, with D possibly matching TRBD2 (6 bases). From germline, CDR1 is SEHNR and CDR2 FQNEAQ (reference sequence). V was cut by 5 bases and J by 4 bases, with 20 bases left in between. This CDR3 has 16 residues. CDR3 sequence reads: CASSPGGAGILETQYF. The CDR3, as DNA: TGTGCCAGCAGCCCTGGCGGGGCGGGGATTCTAGAGACCCAGTACTTC.

The V gene is TRBV5-1, the J gene TRBJ1-2; tentative D call: TRBD1 (5 bases). In germline, CDR1 is SGHRS, CDR2 YFSETQ. The V gene lost 0 bases and the J gene lost 3 bases, with 12 bases spanning the gap. The CDR3 runs to 15 residues. The CDR3 loop is CASSLEGRVDYGYTF. The CDR3 DNA is TGCGCCAGCAGCTTGGAGGGCAGGGTGGACTATGGCTACACCTTC.

The rearrangement links TRBV7-8 to TRBJ1-2, with no clear D. The CDR3 consists of 14 residues. Germline V gene sequence: CDR1 SGHVS, CDR2 FQNEAQ. Deletions cut 1 base from V and 5 bases from J, with 11 bases between. The CDR3 bases are TGTGCCAGCAGCTTAGATTCCGGGCCGTATGGCTACACCTTC. This translates into CASSLDSGPYGYTF.

V and J are TRBV4-1 and TRBJ1-1; possible D gene TRBD1, 6 bases. V was clipped by 2 bases and J by 0 bases, with 22 bases between them. The CDR3 contains 19 residues. In germline, CDR1 is MGHRA, CDR2 YSYEKL. The CDR3 spells CASSQQARGQGRLNTEAFF. The CDR3 DNA follows: TGCGCCAGCAGCCAACAGGCCAGGGGTCAGGGGAGGCTGAACACTGAAGCTTTCTTT.

A remark on this clone: The junction departs from germline at one end; a sequencing error may be responsible. The CDR3 coding sequence is TGTGCTAGCAGCTTACGTAGGACAGACTACAATGAGCAGTTCTTC. Amino acids: CASSLRRTDYNEQFF. This chain links TRBV7-7 with TRBJ2-1, with D tentatively TRBD1 (6 bases). Germline V gives CDR1 SSHAT, CDR2 FNYEAQ (reference sequence). The CDR3 covers 15 residues.

The rearrangement uses TRBV9 and TRBJ1-1; possible D gene TRBD1, 5 bases. CDR1 and CDR2 from the germline V gene are SGDLS and YYNGEE. V lost 0 bases and J lost 3, with 15 bases in between. The CDR3 has 16 amino acids. In DNA form, the CDR3 reads TGTGCCAGCAGCGTAGTAATCGGGGCGTCATACACTGAAGCTTTCTTT. Amino acids: CASSVVIGASYTEAFF. The entire variable domain, with the rest obtained from reference TRBV9 and TRBJ1-1, is as follows: DSGVTQTPKHLITATGQRVTLRCSPRSGDLSVYWYQQSLDQGLQFLIQYYNGEERAKGNILERFSAQQFPDLHSELNLSSLELGDSALYFCASSVVIGASYTEAFFGQGTRLTVV.

The chain employs TRBV28 and TRBJ2-1; D is possibly TRBD1 (6 bases). V was clipped by 2 bases and J by 7 bases, with 15 bases between them. Germline CDR1 and CDR2: MDHEN and SYDVKM. The CDR3 length is 15 residues. This CDR3 reads CASSLHRAFRNEQFF. CDR3 coding DNA: TGTGCCAGCAGTTTACACAGGGCATTTAGGAATGAGCAGTTCTTC.

This rearrangement joins TRBV6-5 to TRBJ2-1; 7 bases match TRBD2. The germline gives CDR1 MNHEY, CDR2 SVGAGI. The CDR3 covers 12 residues. With V trimmed by 6 bases and J by 9 bases, 5 bases remained unmatched. The CDR3 bases are TGTGCCAGCAGGTTGACGGGGGGTGAGCAGTTCTTC. Residues: CASRLTGGEQFF.

This rearrangement joins TRBV7-2 to TRBJ2-3, with D possibly matching TRBD1 (5 bases). Germline assignment: CDR1 SGHTA and CDR2 FQGNSA. The CDR3 length is 15 residues. V lost 5 bases to trimming and J lost 1 base, with 13 bases between them. CDR3 loop: CASSPLGPRTDTQYF. The CDR3 bases are TGTGCCAGCAGCCCCTTGGGGCCGCGCACAGATACGCAGTATTTT. Combining the CDR3 with reference TRBV7-2 and TRBJ2-3 gives the whole variable domain GAGVSQSPSNKVTEKGKDVELRCDPISGHTALYWYRQSLGQGLEFLIYFQGNSAPDKSGLPSDRFSAERTGGSVSTLTIQRTQQEDSAVYLCASSPLGPRTDTQYFGPGTRLTVL.

The chain links TRBV15 to TRBJ1-5, with no clear D. The ends were cut back, 0 bases at V and 0 bases at J, with 6 bases in the middle. The CDR3 loop spans 15 amino acids. CDR1 is LNHNV and CDR2 is YYDKDF in the germline V gene (reference sequence). CDR3 sequence reads: CATSRDLYSNQPQHF. The CDR3 DNA follows: TGTGCCACCAGCAGAGATCTCTATAGCAATCAGCCCCAGCATTTT.

This clone was picked up one time. The rearrangement joins TRBV28 to TRBJ2-7; D call uncertain. Trimming shortened V by 6 bases and J by 0 bases, and 12 bases separated the two germline ends. Germline V gives CDR1 MDHEN, CDR2 SYDVKM. This CDR3 has 14 residues. For the CDR3, the DNA is TGTGCCAGCAGGGGCCTATACCTCTCCTACGAGCAGTACTTC. Protein sequence: CASRGLYLSYEQYF.

The chain employs TRBV29-1 and TRBJ1-2; D is unresolved. The CDR3 extends over 14 amino acids. Trimming left V 1 base short and J 4 bases short, with 13 bases between. Germline CDR1 SQVTM, CDR2 ANQGSEA. Here the CDR3 DNA reads TGCAGCGTTGAAGTAGGTATTGGCAGCTATGGCTACACCTTC. Residues: CSVEVGIGSYGYTF.

This clone was detected once. This rearrangement joins TRBV2 to TRBJ1-5, with 9 bases lining up with TRBD1. J lost 4 bases, V lost 6 bases, and 7 bases had no gene match. From germline, CDR1 is SNHLY and CDR2 FYNNEI. The CDR3 is made up of 15 amino acids. The chain's CDR3 is CASRRTGVGNQPQHF. CDR3 in DNA: TGTGCCAGCAGACGGACAGGGGTAGGTAATCAGCCCCAGCATTTT.

The chain has TRBV3-1 (or the pseudogene TRBV3-2) and TRBJ2-1; 7 nucleotides align to TRBD2. CDR1 is LGHDT, CDR2 YNNKEL, per germline (reference sequence). This CDR3 spans 15 amino acids. J lost 0 bases, V lost 4 bases, and 3 bases had no gene match. This chain's CDR3 is CASSRAGSSYNEQFF. The CDR3, as DNA: TGTGCCAGCAGCCGAGCGGGGAGCTCCTACAATGAGCAGTTCTTC.

V usage is TRBV5-6 and J usage is TRBJ1-2; no definite D call. The CDR3 sequence is 11 residues long. V lost 1 base to trimming and J lost 6 bases, with 4 bases between them. Germline-derived CDR1 and CDR2 are SGHDT and YYEEEE. The CDR3 sequence is CASSLLNGYTF. The CDR3 bases are TGTGCCAGCAGCTTGCTGAATGGCTACACCTTC.

This clone was seen a handful of times. The J gene is TRBJ2-7, the V gene TRBV6-5; unclear D gene. Germline values: CDR1 MNHEY, CDR2 SVGAGI. CDR3 length: 14 residues. The V end was cut by 0 bases, the J end by 0 bases, with 6 bases between. CDR3 nucleotide sequence: TGTGCCAGCAGTTACTCTGGAGACTCCTACGAGCAGTACTTC. Translating gives CASSYSGDSYEQYF.